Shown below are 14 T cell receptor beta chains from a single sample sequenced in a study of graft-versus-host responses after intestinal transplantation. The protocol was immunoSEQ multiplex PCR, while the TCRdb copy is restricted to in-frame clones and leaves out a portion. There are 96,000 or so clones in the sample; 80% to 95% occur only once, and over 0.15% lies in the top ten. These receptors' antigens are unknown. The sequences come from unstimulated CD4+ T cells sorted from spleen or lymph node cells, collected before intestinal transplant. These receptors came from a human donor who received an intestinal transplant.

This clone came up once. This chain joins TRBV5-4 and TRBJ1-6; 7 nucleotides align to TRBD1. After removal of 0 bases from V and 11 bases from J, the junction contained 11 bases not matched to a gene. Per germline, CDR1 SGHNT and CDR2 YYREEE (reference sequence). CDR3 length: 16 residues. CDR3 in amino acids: CASSLVGQGEDTPLHF. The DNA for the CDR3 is TGTGCCAGCAGCTTGGTAGGGCAGGGGGAGGATACACCCCTCCACTTT.

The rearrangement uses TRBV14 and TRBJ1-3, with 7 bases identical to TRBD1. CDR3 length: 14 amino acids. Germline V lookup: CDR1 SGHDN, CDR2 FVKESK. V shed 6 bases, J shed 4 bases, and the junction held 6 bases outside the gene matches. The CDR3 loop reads CASRAGTAGNTIYF. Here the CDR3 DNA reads TGTGCCAGCAGAGCCGGGACAGCAGGAAACACCATATATTTT.

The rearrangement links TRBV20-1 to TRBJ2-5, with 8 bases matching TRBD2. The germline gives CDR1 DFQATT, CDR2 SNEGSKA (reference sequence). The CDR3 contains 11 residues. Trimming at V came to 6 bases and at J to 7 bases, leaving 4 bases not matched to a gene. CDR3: CSATLAGTQYF. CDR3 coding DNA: TGCAGTGCAACGCTAGCGGGGACCCAGTACTTC.

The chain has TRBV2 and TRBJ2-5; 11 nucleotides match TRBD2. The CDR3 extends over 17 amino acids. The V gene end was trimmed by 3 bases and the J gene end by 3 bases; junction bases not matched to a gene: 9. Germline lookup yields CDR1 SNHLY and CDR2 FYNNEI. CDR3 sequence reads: CASSDSSLAGGKETQYF. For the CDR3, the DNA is TGTGCCAGCAGTGATTCTTCGCTAGCGGGGGGCAAAGAGACCCAGTACTTC.

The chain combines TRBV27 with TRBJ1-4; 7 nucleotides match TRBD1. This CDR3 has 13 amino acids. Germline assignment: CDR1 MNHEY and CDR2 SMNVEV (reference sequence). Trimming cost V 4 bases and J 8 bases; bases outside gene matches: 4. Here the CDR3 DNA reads TGTGCCAGCAGTTCAGGGGGTAGGGAAAAACTGTTTTTT. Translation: CASSSGGREKLFF.

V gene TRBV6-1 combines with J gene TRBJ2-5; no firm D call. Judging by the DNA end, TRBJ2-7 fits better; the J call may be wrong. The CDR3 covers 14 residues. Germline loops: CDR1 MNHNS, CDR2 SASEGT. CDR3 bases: TGTGCCAGCAGTGAGAGGCGTCTAGCCTACGAGCAGTACTTC. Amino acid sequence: CASSERRLAYEQYF.

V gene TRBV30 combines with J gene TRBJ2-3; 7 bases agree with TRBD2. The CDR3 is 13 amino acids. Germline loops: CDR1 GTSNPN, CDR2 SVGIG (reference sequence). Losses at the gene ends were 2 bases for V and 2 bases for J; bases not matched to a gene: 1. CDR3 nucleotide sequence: TGTGCCTGGAGTAGCGGGGACACAGATACGCAGTATTTT. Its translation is CAWSSGDTDTQYF.

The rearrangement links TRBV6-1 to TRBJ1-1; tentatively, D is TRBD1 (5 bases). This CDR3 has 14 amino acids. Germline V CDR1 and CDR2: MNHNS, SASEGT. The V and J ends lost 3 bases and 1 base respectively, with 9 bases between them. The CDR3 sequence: CASSESTENTEAFF. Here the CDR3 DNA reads TGTGCCAGCAGTGAGTCGACAGAGAACACTGAAGCTTTCTTT.

In DNA, the CDR3 is TGTGCCAGCAGCCCGGGATCGGGACAAGAGACCCAGTACTTC. Amino acids: CASSPGSGQETQYF. This rearrangement joins TRBV4-2 to TRBJ2-5, with D possibly being TRBD2 (5 bases). CDR1 and CDR2 from the germline V gene are LGHNA and YNFKEQ. This CDR3 region has 14 residues. Trimming removed 4 bases from V and 2 bases from J, with 11 bases in between.

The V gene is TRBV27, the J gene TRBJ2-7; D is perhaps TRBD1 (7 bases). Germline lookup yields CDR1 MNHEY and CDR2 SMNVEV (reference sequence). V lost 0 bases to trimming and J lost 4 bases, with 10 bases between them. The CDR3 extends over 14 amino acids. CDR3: CASSLSQGRYEQYF. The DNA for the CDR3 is TGTGCCAGCAGTTTATCACAGGGGAGGTACGAGCAGTACTTC.

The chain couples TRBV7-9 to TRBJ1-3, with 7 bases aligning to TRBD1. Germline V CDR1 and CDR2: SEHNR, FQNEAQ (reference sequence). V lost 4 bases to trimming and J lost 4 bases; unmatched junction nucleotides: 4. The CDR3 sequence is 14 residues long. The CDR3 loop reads CASSYAGGGNTIYF. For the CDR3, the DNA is TGTGCCAGCAGCTACGCAGGGGGAGGAAACACCATATATTTT.

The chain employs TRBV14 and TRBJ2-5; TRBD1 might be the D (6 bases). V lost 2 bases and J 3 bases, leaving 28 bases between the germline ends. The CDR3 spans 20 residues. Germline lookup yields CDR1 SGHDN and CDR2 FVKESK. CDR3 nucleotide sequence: TGTGCCAGCAGCCAACCTCACTTTCCGGGACAAGGGGTATTGAAAGAGACCCAGTACTTC. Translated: CASSQPHFPGQGVLKETQYF.

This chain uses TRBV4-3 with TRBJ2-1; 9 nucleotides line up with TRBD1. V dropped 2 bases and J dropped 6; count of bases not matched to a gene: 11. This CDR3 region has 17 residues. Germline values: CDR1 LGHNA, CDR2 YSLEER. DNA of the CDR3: TGCGCCAGCAGCCAAACGCTGCGGAGACAGGGGGGCAATGAGCAGTTCTTC. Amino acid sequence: CASSQTLRRQGGNEQFF.

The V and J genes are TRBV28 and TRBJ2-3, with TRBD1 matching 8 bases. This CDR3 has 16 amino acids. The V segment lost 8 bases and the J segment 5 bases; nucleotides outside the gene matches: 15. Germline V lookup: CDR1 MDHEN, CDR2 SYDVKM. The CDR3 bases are TGTGCCAGCTCTCAATGGTCAGGGGGCGGCGAAGATACGCAGTATTTT. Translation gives CASSQWSGGGEDTQYF.